This T cell receptor (beta chain) was found in a study of blood T cell repertoires in COVID-19. Looking at the study overall: Whether acute or convalescent, the COVID-19 samples came from the United States, Italy and Spain.

Repertoires were generated with immunoSEQ multiplex PCR, while TCRdb's copy carries only in-frame clones and drops some. Among some 300,000 clones, roughly 89% were seen once, and the ten largest hold roughly a tenth. The study drew participants aged about 18 to 95 years from fewer than 30 US areas. Participants' reported clinical history set cohort assignment. Recovered Cohort 3 donors showed two negative PCRs, clearance, or symptom resolution. V gave up 2 bases and J gave up 1 base, with 14 bases separating them. The CDR3 totals 15 residues. The V gene's germline CDR1 is GTSNPN and CDR2 SVGIG (reference sequence).

Input material: PBMCs or T cells enriched from blood (not recorded which). The chain links TRBV30 to TRBJ1-2; a possible D gene is TRBD1 (6 bases). This clonotype was sampled from a woman in her 30s who had recovered from COVID-19. The CDR3 sequence: CAWSIGTGSNYGYTF. CDR3 coding DNA: TGTGCCTGGAGTATAGGTACAGGGAGTAACTATGGCTACACCTTC. The whole variable domain, filled in from reference TRBV30 and TRBJ1-2, reads SQTIHQWPATLVQPVGSPLSLECTVEGTSNPNLYWYRQAAGRGLQLLFYSVGIGQISSEVPQNLSASRPQDRQFILSSKKLLLSDSGFYLCAWSIGTGSNYGYTFGSGTRLTVV.